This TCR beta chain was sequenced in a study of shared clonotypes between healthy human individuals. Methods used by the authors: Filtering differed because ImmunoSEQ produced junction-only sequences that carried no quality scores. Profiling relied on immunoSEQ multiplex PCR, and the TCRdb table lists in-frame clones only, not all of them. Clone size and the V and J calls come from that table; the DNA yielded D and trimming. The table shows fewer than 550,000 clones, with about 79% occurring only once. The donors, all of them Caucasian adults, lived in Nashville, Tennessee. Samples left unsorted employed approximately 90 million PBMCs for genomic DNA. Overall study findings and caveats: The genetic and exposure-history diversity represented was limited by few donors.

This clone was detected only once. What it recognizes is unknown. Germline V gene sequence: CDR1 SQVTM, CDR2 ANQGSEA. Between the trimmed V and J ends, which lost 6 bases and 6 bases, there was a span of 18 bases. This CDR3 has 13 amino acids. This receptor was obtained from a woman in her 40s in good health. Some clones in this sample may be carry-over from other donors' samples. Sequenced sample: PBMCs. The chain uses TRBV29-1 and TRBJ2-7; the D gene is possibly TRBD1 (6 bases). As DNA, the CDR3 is TGCAGCGTCATTGGGCAGGGGATAACCGAGCAGTACTTC. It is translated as CSVIGQGITEQYF.